This TCR beta chain was found in a study of blood T cell repertoires in COVID-19. Study as a whole: From the United States, Italy and Spain came samples of acute and convalescent COVID-19. T cells, B-cell-depleted T cells, or PBMCs supplied cDNA or gDNA.

V was cut by 3 bases and J by 3 bases, with 12 bases left in between. The CDR3 runs 15 residues. Germline CDR1 reads KGHSH; CDR2 reads LQKENI. Original data processing: Amplifying reference gene primers gave estimates of nucleated cell counts. The protocol was immunoSEQ multiplex PCR, while the TCRdb copy is restricted to in-frame clones and leaves out a portion. The V and J calls and clone size come from that table; D and trimming were worked out from the DNA. The sample carries 130,000 or so clones, just under 85% recorded once. Sequencing used peripheral blood. The clonotype was recovered from a woman of 80 years or more with acute or convalescent COVID-19. The chain recombines TRBV18 with TRBJ1-5; TRBD1 might be the D (5 bases). CDR3 coding DNA: TGTGCCAGCTCACCCCAGGGAATTGACAATCAGCCCCAGCATTTT. This encodes CASSPQGIDNQPQHF.